One sample yielded the 23 T cell receptor beta chains listed below, sequenced in a study of T-cell memory formation after mild COVID-19. From the 5' RACE reads, TCRdb called clonotypes with MiXCR, one entry per CDR3 protein. This sample yields roughly 110,000 distinct CDR3 sequences, of which 15% to 20% are seen a single time; 25% to 30% belongs to the top ten. The sample taken for sequencing was PBMCs or a T cell subset sorted from them (not recorded which). The receptors shown here come from an adult woman who had mild COVID-19 (a few samples of this study predate the infection). Cell type and time point are not known.

The J gene is TRBJ1-2, the V gene TRBV27, with TRBD1 as a possible D gene (5 bases). Trimming pared 6 bases from V and 7 bases from J, leaving 33 bases between. Germline CDR1 and CDR2: MNHEY and SMNVEV (reference sequence). The CDR3 is 19 residues long. CDR3: CASSGVEGAVAPGGSGYTF. Here the CDR3 DNA reads TGTGCCAGCAGCGGGGTGGAAGGGGCGGTGGCCCCAGGTGGCTCTGGCTACACCTTC.

This clonotype showed up just a few times. The chain combines TRBV12-3 or TRBV12-4 with TRBJ2-3; 9 bases map to TRBD1. V trimming: 6 bases; J trimming: 6 bases; junction bases outside the gene matches: 10. CDR3 size: 15 residues. The CDR3 here is CASSYTGGGYDTQYF. The CDR3 DNA reads TGTGCCAGCAGCTACACAGGGGGCGGGTATGATACGCAGTATTTT.

The chain is built from TRBV6-6 and TRBJ2-1; D not resolved. V shed 2 bases and J shed 5 bases, with 19 bases lying between them. Germline CDR1 and CDR2: MNHNY and SVGAGI (reference sequence). This CDR3 spans 17 amino acids. This CDR3 is CASSYQNSLGWDNEQFF. CDR3 DNA: TGTGCCAGCAGTTACCAGAATAGCCTTGGGTGGGACAATGAGCAGTTCTTC.

This clonotype was recorded many times. CDR3 loop: CASSFFAGNTEAFF. CDR3 bases: TGTGCCAGCAGCTTCTTCGCGGGGAACACTGAAGCTTTCTTT. The chain has TRBV5-6 and TRBJ1-1; D ambiguous. Trimming took off 2 bases at V and 1 base at J, with 9 bases between the two ends. The CDR3 runs 14 residues. Germline V gene sequence: CDR1 SGHDT, CDR2 YYEEEE.

This clonotype was seen a few times. The V gene is TRBV10-2, the J gene TRBJ2-7, with D possibly TRBD2 on 6 matching bases. Germline CDR1 and CDR2: WSHSY and SAAADI. The ends were cut back, 6 bases at V and 5 bases at J, with 14 bases in the middle. This CDR3 contains 13 residues. CDR3 DNA: TGCGCCAGCAGGGGGAGGTTGGTGGACGAGCAGTACTTC. Residues: CASRGRLVDEQYF.

V and J are TRBV12-3 or TRBV12-4 and TRBJ2-1; D call uncertain. There are 15 residues in the CDR3. The V end lost 6 bases, the J end lost 0 bases, and 12 bases lay between the germline ends. CDR3 DNA: TGTGCCAGCAGCACCCACAGACCCTCCTACAATGAGCAGTTCTTC. Amino acids: CASSTHRPSYNEQFF.

This clonotype has more than one count but fewer than ten. The chain has TRBV12-3 or TRBV12-4 and TRBJ2-1; D unclear. The CDR3 is made up of 14 amino acids. Trimming removed 3 bases at V and 0 bases at J, with 6 bases between. In DNA form, the CDR3 reads TGTGCCAGCAGTTTGGAGAGCTCCTACAATGAGCAGTTCTTC. Protein sequence: CASSLESSYNEQFF.

This clonotype was recorded many times. The rearrangement uses TRBV6-1 and TRBJ2-7; 10 bases line up with TRBD1. There are 15 residues in the CDR3. Trimming took 1 base from V and 4 from J; bases not matched to a gene: 4. Germline CDR1 reads MNHNS; CDR2 reads SASEGT. CDR3 sequence: CASSEGDRGTYEQYF. As DNA, the CDR3 is TGTGCCAGCAGTGAAGGGGACAGGGGAACTTACGAGCAGTACTTC.

This clonotype showed up just once. This sequence joins TRBV9 and TRBJ2-7; either TRBD1 or TRBD2 may supply D (5 bases each). Per germline, CDR1 SGDLS and CDR2 YYNGEE. Trimming pared 0 bases from V and 5 bases from J, leaving 9 bases between. CDR3 length: 13 residues. In DNA form, the CDR3 reads TGTGCCAGCAGCGTAGGAAGGGACCACGAGCAGTACTTC. Its protein product is CASSVGRDHEQYF.

J is TRBJ2-1 and V is TRBV14, with 9 bases fitting TRBD2. J was trimmed by 6 bases and V by 4 bases; bases with no gene match: 4. Germline lookup yields CDR1 SGHDN and CDR2 FVKESK. The CDR3 covers 14 residues. The CDR3 DNA sequence: TGTGCCAGCAGCCTGTTAGCGGGAGTCAATGAGCAGTTCTTC. Translation gives CASSLLAGVNEQFF.

The chain couples TRBV4-3 to TRBJ2-7; TRBD2 matches 13 bases. From germline, CDR1 is LGHNA and CDR2 YSLEER. CDR3 length: 15 residues. The J segment lost 2 bases and the V segment lost 3 bases, leaving 1 base of the junction unmatched. CDR3 loop: CASSQGTSGAYEQYF. The CDR3 coding sequence is TGCGCCAGCAGCCAGGGGACTAGCGGGGCCTACGAGCAGTACTTC.

This clonotype was seen a single time. The chain links TRBV6-2 or TRBV6-3 to TRBJ2-7; 12 bases match TRBD2. Germline assignment: CDR1 MNHEY and CDR2 SVGEGT. The CDR3 spans 15 residues. With V trimmed by 6 bases and J by 4 bases, 7 bases remained unmatched. CDR3 DNA sequence: TGTGCCAGCAGCCGACTAGCGGGAGAATTATACGAGCAGTACTTC. Translating gives CASSRLAGELYEQYF.

The rearrangement links TRBV7-2 to TRBJ2-3; 10 positions agree with TRBD2. Per germline, CDR1 SGHTA and CDR2 FQGNSA. The CDR3 contains 16 residues. V was clipped by 1 base and J by 4 bases; unmatched bases: 5. CDR3: CASSLEVAGGADTQYF. The DNA for the CDR3 is TGTGCCAGCAGCTTAGAAGTAGCGGGAGGCGCAGATACGCAGTATTTT. Using reference TRBV7-2 and TRBJ2-3 for the parts outside the CDR3, the full variable domain is GAGVSQSPSNKVTEKGKDVELRCDPISGHTALYWYRQSLGQGLEFLIYFQGNSAPDKSGLPSDRFSAERTGGSVSTLTIQRTQQEDSAVYLCASSLEVAGGADTQYFGPGTRLTVL.

This sequence joins TRBV10-3 and TRBJ1-1, with D uncertain. The CDR3 has 14 amino acids. The germline V gene encodes CDR1 ENHRY and CDR2 SYGVKD. V lost 11 bases and J lost 2, with 18 bases in between. CDR3 in amino acids: CAAREGSPNTEAFF. The CDR3 DNA follows: TGTGCCGCCCGGGAGGGCAGTCCCAACACTGAAGCTTTCTTT.

This clonotype was recorded a few times. This chain links TRBV29-1 with TRBJ2-7; no definite D call. The germline V gene has CDR1 SQVTM and CDR2 ANQGSEA. Trimming cost V 7 bases and J 2 bases, with 15 bases left between them. CDR3 length: 13 residues. This chain's CDR3 is CSAGGSLAYEQYF. The DNA for the CDR3 is TGCAGCGCTGGTGGCAGTTTGGCCTACGAGCAGTACTTC.

The chain recombines TRBV11-1 with TRBJ2-3; 8 bases match TRBD2. Germline V gene sequence: CDR1 SGHAT, CDR2 FQDESV (reference sequence). V gave up 2 bases and J gave up 7 bases; unmatched junction bases: 8. This CDR3 comprises 15 residues. The CDR3 region has the DNA TGTGCCAGCAGCTTATACCGGGAGGGCCGCCATACGCAGTATTTT. Amino acids: CASSLYREGRHTQYF. Full variable domain (missing parts from reference TRBV11-1 and TRBJ2-3): EAEVAQSPRYKITEKSQAVAFWCDPISGHATLYWYRQILGQGPELLVQFQDESVVDDSQLPKDRFSAERLKGVDSTLKIQPAELGDSAMYLCASSLYREGRHTQYFGPGTRLTVL.

This clonotype was picked up a small number of times. The chain has TRBV6-2 or TRBV6-3 and TRBJ1-1; D is uncertain. This CDR3 has 12 residues. Germline CDR1 reads MNHEY; CDR2 reads SVGEGT. V shed 6 bases and J shed 2 bases, with 7 bases lying between them. The CDR3 sequence is CASSWTNTEAFF. CDR3 bases: TGTGCCAGCAGCTGGACCAACACTGAAGCTTTCTTT.

The rearrangement uses TRBV6-5 and TRBJ1-4; 10 nucleotides agree with TRBD1. Trimming cost V 4 bases and J 7 bases; bases outside gene matches: 6. The CDR3 totals 15 residues. CDR1 and CDR2 from the germline V gene are MNHEY and SVGAGI. CDR3 bases: TGTGCCAGCAGTTTAGACAGGGGGCTCATTGAAAAACTGTTTTTT. It codes for CASSLDRGLIEKLFF.

This sequence joins TRBV6-1 and TRBJ2-7, with D tentatively TRBD1 (7 bases). Germline-derived CDR1 and CDR2 are MNHNS and SASEGT. V was trimmed by 7 bases and J by 4 bases, leaving 20 bases between them. The CDR3 has 15 residues. The DNA for the CDR3 is TGTGCCAGCACGGAGGGGGCGAGTGCACCATACGAGCAGTACTTC. This codes for CASTEGASAPYEQYF.

This clonotype came up a few times. V is TRBV7-8 and J is TRBJ1-2, with a tentative D call TRBD1 (5 bases). CDR3 length: 14 amino acids. V was clipped by 3 bases and J by 2 bases, with 10 bases between them. Looked up from germline, CDR1 is SGHVS and CDR2 is FQNEAQ. CDR3 sequence (DNA): TGTGCCAGCAGCTTGTCAGGGCGAAACTATGGCTACACCTTC. This encodes CASSLSGRNYGYTF.

The gene calls are TRBV6-2 or TRBV6-3 and TRBJ1-1, with D unclear. CDR1 is MNHEY, CDR2 SVGEGT, per germline. V was pared by 0 bases and J by 7 bases, with 12 bases between. The CDR3 sequence is 14 residues long. In DNA form, the CDR3 reads TGTGCCAGCAGTTACTCGCGGCAGACTCTTGAAGCTTTCTTT. Its protein product is CASSYSRQTLEAFF.

This clonotype was counted only a few times. The chain combines TRBV12-3 or TRBV12-4 with TRBJ1-1; 8 bases line up with TRBD1. The CDR3 is 12 amino acids. Germline trimming cut 5 bases from V and 6 bases from J; bases unmatched to any gene: 2. CDR3 DNA: TGTGCCAGCAGTGTGGACAGGGCTGAAGCTTTCTTT. It encodes CASSVDRAEAFF.

This clonotype showed up just a few times. The chain carries TRBV9 and TRBJ2-7; 7 nucleotides match TRBD2. The J segment lost 1 base and the V segment lost 4 bases, leaving 8 bases of the junction unmatched. The length of the CDR3 is 15 residues. The V gene's germline CDR1 is SGDLS and CDR2 YYNGEE. The CDR3 sequence: CASSRGLAVSYEQYF. The CDR3 DNA sequence: TGTGCCAGCAGCCGCGGGCTAGCGGTATCCTACGAGCAGTACTTC. Full variable domain (remainder filled in from reference TRBV9 and TRBJ2-7): DSGVTQTPKHLITATGQRVTLRCSPRSGDLSVYWYQQSLDQGLQFLIQYYNGEERAKGNILERFSAQQFPDLHSELNLSSLELGDSALYFCASSRGLAVSYEQYFGPGTRLTVT.